This T cell receptor (beta chain) derives from a study of T cell responses to AZD1222 COVID-19 vaccine. Concerning this clone itself: What it binds is unknown.

Generated by immunoSEQ multiplex PCR, the TCRdb table keeps only in-frame clones and is missing some. The sample includes 140,000 to 150,000 clones, 75% to 95% of them seen just once. Findings and limits, study-wide: Donors were largely white British and mainly female; clonal diversity was possibly underestimated. Just 5 or 6 AZD1222 recipients tested seropositive at baseline.

The CDR3 has 15 residues. The V and J ends lost 6 bases and 0 bases respectively, with 14 bases between them. Germline assignment: CDR1 MDHEN and CDR2 SYDVKM. The V and J genes are TRBV28 and TRBJ1-2; D is possibly TRBD1 (5 bases). This clonotype originated in an adult in good health. The specimen comprised peripheral blood, sampled on day 0 of MenACWY control vaccination. The CDR3 DNA sequence: TGTGCCAGCAGCCTTGGGGGATCGGCTAACTATGGCTACACCTTC. Translated, it gives CASSLGGSANYGYTF.